The next 7 T cell receptor beta chains were all read from a single sample in a study of cytomegalovirus exposure and HLA in healthy donors. 13 Jbeta primers and 60 Vbeta primers were used for the PCR. Sequencing used immunoSEQ multiplex PCR; TCRdb keeps in-frame clones, though not all of them. The sample contains hundreds of thousands of clones, almost 80% of which appear only once. The sample comprised PBMCs. The receptor set was obtained from a male donor in good health and CMV-seronegative.

The V and J genes are TRBV7-2 and TRBJ2-7; 8 positions match TRBD2. This CDR3 spans 18 amino acids. Germline V gene lookup returns CDR1 SGHTA and CDR2 FQGNSA. The ends lost 5 bases at V and 3 bases at J; junction bases unmatched: 18. This chain's CDR3 is CASSDNIGGARIVYEQYF. In DNA form, the CDR3 reads TGTGCCAGCAGCGATAACATCGGGGGGGCGCGGATTGTCTACGAGCAGTACTTC. Variable domain in full (rest from reference TRBV7-2 and TRBJ2-7): GAGVSQSPSNKVTEKGKDVELRCDPISGHTALYWYRQSLGQGLEFLIYFQGNSAPDKSGLPSDRFSAERTGGSVSTLTIQRTQQEDSAVYLCASSDNIGGARIVYEQYFGPGTRLTVT.

The J gene is TRBJ1-1, the V gene TRBV6-6, with a possible D match to TRBD1 (6 bases). The CDR3 has 16 residues. Germline-derived CDR1 and CDR2 are MNHNY and SVGAGI (reference sequence). Trimming removed 2 bases from V and 3 bases from J, with 16 bases in between. CDR3 amino acids: CASSYHSTGKYTEAFF. The CDR3 DNA is TGTGCCAGCAGTTACCATTCAACAGGGAAATACACTGAAGCTTTCTTT.

The V call is TRBV5-1, the J call TRBJ1-2; 7 positions agree with TRBD1. The J segment lost 5 bases and the V segment lost 0 bases, leaving 4 bases of the junction unmatched. Germline V gene lookup returns CDR1 SGHRS and CDR2 YFSETQ. The CDR3 is made up of 14 amino acids. This CDR3 reads CASSLEGQSYGYTF. DNA for the CDR3: TGCGCCAGCAGCTTGGAGGGACAGTCTTATGGCTACACCTTC.

The rearrangement joins TRBV5-1 to TRBJ1-5, with D maybe TRBD1 (6 bases). V gave up 0 bases and J gave up 9 bases, with 13 bases separating them. The germline V gene encodes CDR1 SGHRS and CDR2 YFSETQ. This CDR3 has 14 amino acids. CDR3 sequence reads: CASSLAGGEGPQHF. The CDR3 DNA sequence: TGCGCCAGCAGCTTGGCTGGGGGCGAGGGGCCCCAGCATTTT.

This rearrangement joins TRBV23-1 to TRBJ2-3, with 15 nucleotides matching TRBD2. TRBV23-1 is an open reading frame, and its role is uncertain. The J segment lost 5 bases and the V segment lost 8 bases, leaving 11 bases of the junction unmatched. CDR3 size: 17 residues. The CDR3 nucleotides read TGCGCCAGCCCCGGGACTAGCGGGAGGCCAAGGCAAGATACGCAGTATTTT. This translates into CASPGTSGRPRQDTQYF.

The J gene is TRBJ2-3, the V gene TRBV19; 9 bases agree with TRBD2. Germline trimming cut 6 bases from V and 2 bases from J; bases unmatched to any gene: 18. The CDR3 extends over 19 amino acids. The V gene's germline CDR1 is LNHDA and CDR2 SQIVND (reference sequence). CDR3 nucleotides: TGTGCCAGTAGCAAACTTGGGACCAGCGGGAGGCTTGACACAGATACGCAGTATTTT. It is translated as CASSKLGTSGRLDTDTQYF.

The chain has TRBV5-5 and TRBJ1-1; 7 bases match TRBD1. The CDR3 runs 15 residues. Germline V CDR1 and CDR2: SGHKS, YYEKEE (reference sequence). V lost 3 bases and J lost 4; bases outside the gene matches: 9. The CDR3: CASSSPGGGSTEAFF. Written as DNA, the CDR3 is TGTGCCAGCAGCTCGCCAGGGGGTGGTAGCACTGAAGCTTTCTTT.